This T cell receptor beta chain was captured by sequencing in a study of blood T cell repertoires in COVID-19. The overall study: Sources were T cells, B-cell-depleted T cells, or PBMCs; the material itself was cDNA or gDNA.

In the study's own analysis: Reference gene primer amplification gave nucleated cell count estimates. The protocol was immunoSEQ multiplex PCR, while the TCRdb copy is restricted to in-frame clones and leaves out a portion. The V and J calls and clone size were taken over from that table, and D and trimming were inferred from the DNA. The sample yields around 430,000 clones, 88% seen once. Patients at the Seattle site were enrolled during active infection and followed longitudinally. The sequenced material came from peripheral blood. This TCR was sampled from a woman aged 45 to 65 with COVID-19, enrolled during active disease.

CDR3 sequence reads: CASSGTGSGNTIYF. CDR3 nucleotides: TGTGCCAGCAGCGGGACAGGCTCTGGAAACACCATATATTTT. The rearrangement joins TRBV2 to TRBJ1-3, with 8 bases identical to TRBD1. Germline CDR1 is SNHLY and CDR2 is FYNNEI. The CDR3 runs 14 residues. J was trimmed by 0 bases and V by 6 bases; bases with no gene match: 1.